The TCR beta chain under discussion was sequenced for a study of regulatory T cells in long-lasting Graves disease. Regarding the study as a whole: Persistent patients had more shared public clonotypes (2,741) than new patients (approximately 920). Persistent disease showed a preference for TRBV28, TRBJ1-2 and TRBJ2-5.

As to this clonotype: As yet, its antigen is unknown.

Trimming stripped 2 bases from V and 7 bases from J, with 14 bases between. The CDR3 loop spans 13 amino acids. Germline-derived CDR1 and CDR2 are GTSNPN and SVGIG (reference sequence). Through Arm-PCR of CDR3 regions and iRepertoire HTBI primers, TCR beta libraries were built. TCRdb re-called the multiplex PCR reads through MiXCR, storing one row per CDR3 protein. The table includes 600,000 to 850,000 distinct CDR3 sequences, around 32% detected once. The time point: persistent/refractory GD, antithyroid drugs over 5 years with positive TRAb. PBMC RNA was the source of the TCR library. The sequence was obtained from a female donor with Graves disease. J is TRBJ1-2 and V is TRBV30; maybe TRBD1 (5 bases). The source material was peripheral blood mononuclear cells (PBMCs), sampled when the disease was refractory, from a patient treated with antithyroid drugs. This CDR3 reads CAWSQTGFGGYTF. CDR3 nucleotides: TGTGCCTGGAGTCAAACAGGATTCGGTGGCTACACCTTC.